This is a list of T cell receptor beta chains from one sample in a study of CD8 T cells in Susac syndrome. Each CDR3 protein is one row after TCRdb ran MiXCR on the immunoSEQ multiplex PCR reads. Counted here are approximately 220,000 distinct CDR3 sequences, 80% to 95% occurring once; the ten biggest clones make up about 0.12%. Input material: CD8+ T cells from PBMCs. These receptors all stem from a human donor with multiple sclerosis. Each CDR3 is given with its conserved first and last residue. Fields, in order: V gene, J gene, CDR3 protein.

V: TRBV7-9
J: TRBJ1-2
CDR3: CASSFPDRGRVDGYTF

V: TRBV6-6
J: TRBJ2-7
CDR3: CASSSSRLAEVYEQYF

V: TRBV6-4
J: TRBJ2-5
CDR3: CASSDIRLARSETQYF

V: TRBV6-2/TRBV6-3
J: TRBJ2-2
CDR3: CATERGLNTGELFF

V: TRBV4-2
J: TRBJ2-1
CDR3: CASSQGLSFYNEQFF

V: TRBV6-2/TRBV6-3
J: TRBJ2-3
CDR3: CASSYVYLRDRRGTNQGADTQYF

V: TRBV6-6
J: TRBJ1-1
CDR3: CASSSGTGATEAFF

V: TRBV4-1
J: TRBJ2-7
CDR3: CASSFSGTGEYEQYF

V: TRBV5-1
J: TRBJ2-1
CDR3: CASSLLGHANNEQFF

V: TRBV6-5
J: TRBJ2-3
CDR3: CASSYSEASGDTDTQYF

V: TRBV7-9
J: TRBJ2-1
CDR3: CASSLEGLGTNEQFF

V: TRBV7-3
J: TRBJ2-1
CDR3: CASSLTYASGKNDYNEQFF

V: TRBV6-2/TRBV6-3
J: TRBJ2-6
CDR3: CASRATGSGANVLTF

V: TRBV9
J: TRBJ1-1
CDR3: CASSVGGSTEAFF

V: TRBV27
J: TRBJ2-3
CDR3: CASSLSLAASTDTQYF

V: TRBV19
J: TRBJ1-6
CDR3: CASDQGQPGVSPLHF

V: TRBV7-9
J: TRBJ1-2
CDR3: CASSLEWTGSPPGYGYTF

V: TRBV4-1
J: TRBJ2-1
CDR3: CASSQDRSGRVLMDEQFF

V: TRBV13
J: TRBJ2-2
CDR3: CASSLGRVNTGELFF

V: TRBV5-1
J: TRBJ2-7
CDR3: CASSLIWPTTIDEQYF

V: TRBV18
J: TRBJ2-7
CDR3: CASSPPPDRGNYEQYF

V: TRBV16
J: TRBJ2-3
CDR3: CASSPDSTDTQYF

V: TRBV5-6
J: TRBJ2-1
CDR3: CASSSDRGLAGGMVDEQFF

V: TRBV4-3
J: TRBJ2-5
CDR3: CASSPNLSGTGETQYF

V: TRBV9
J: TRBJ2-7
CDR3: CASSVERTGPGEQYF

V: TRBV7-8
J: TRBJ2-7
CDR3: CASGDGIGSYEQYF

V: TRBV5-1
J: TRBJ2-7
CDR3: CASSRAASSYEQYF

V: TRBV6-5
J: TRBJ2-2
CDR3: CASGGTGWTGELFF

V: TRBV5-6
J: TRBJ1-5
CDR3: CASSYGGASNQPQHF

V: TRBV15
J: TRBJ1-4
CDR3: CATSRDRATGYTNEKLFF

V: TRBV9
J: TRBJ1-2
CDR3: CASSATRGLNYGYTF

V: TRBV6-9
J: TRBJ2-3
CDR3: CASSDFLLAEYTDTQYF

V: TRBV21-1
J: TRBJ1-2
CDR3: CASSKALTASYGYTF

V: TRBV7-9
J: TRBJ2-7
CDR3: CASSPLGGQGGSYEQYF

V: TRBV9
J: TRBJ2-5
CDR3: CASSETSGIETQYF

V: TRBV19
J: TRBJ2-1
CDR3: CASKILAGGYNEQFF

V: TRBV3-1
J: TRBJ1-1
CDR3: CASSERGTEAFF

V: TRBV4-1
J: TRBJ2-7
CDR3: CASSRGTGVNEQYF

V: TRBV2
J: TRBJ1-1
CDR3: CASSAQPKYMNTEAFF

V: TRBV13
J: TRBJ2-5
CDR3: CASSSGRKETQYF

V: TRBV9
J: TRBJ2-2
CDR3: CASSVSLKDTPGRAGELFF

V: TRBV7-3
J: TRBJ1-1
CDR3: CASSLSSGFVGTEAFF

V: TRBV29-1
J: TRBJ2-4
CDR3: CSVVAVAKNIQYF

V: TRBV30
J: TRBJ1-5
CDR3: CAWSVRRGGPQHF

V: TRBV9
J: TRBJ1-2
CDR3: CASSVGTVNHGYTF

V: TRBV10-2
J: TRBJ1-6
CDR3: CASGDSDNSPLHF

V: TRBV7-9
J: TRBJ2-7
CDR3: CASSLGSWEQYF

V: TRBV19
J: TRBJ1-1
CDR3: CASSAVFGGRTEAFF

V: TRBV24-1
J: TRBJ1-1
CDR3: CATSATANTEAFF

V: TRBV20-1
J: TRBJ2-7
CDR3: CSARDLAGSSYEQYF

V: TRBV5-1
J: TRBJ2-7
CDR3: CASSTGLSYEQYF

V: TRBV4-1
J: TRBJ1-2
CDR3: CASSQGPTGAEGYTF

V: TRBV15
J: TRBJ1-1
CDR3: CATSRSSGKGGNTEAFF

V: TRBV7-9
J: TRBJ2-3
CDR3: CASVMGTDTQYF

V: TRBV4-3
J: TRBJ2-1
CDR3: CASSQGGEWNNEQFF

V: TRBV28
J: TRBJ2-3
CDR3: CASSLWAAATDTQYF

V: TRBV27
J: TRBJ1-1
CDR3: CASRAGTGVLEAFF

V: TRBV2
J: TRBJ2-7
CDR3: CASGPSSYEQYF

V: TRBV6-1
J: TRBJ2-7
CDR3: CASRAGTGTNEQYF

V: TRBV7-3
J: TRBJ2-2
CDR3: CASGWTGGPGELFF